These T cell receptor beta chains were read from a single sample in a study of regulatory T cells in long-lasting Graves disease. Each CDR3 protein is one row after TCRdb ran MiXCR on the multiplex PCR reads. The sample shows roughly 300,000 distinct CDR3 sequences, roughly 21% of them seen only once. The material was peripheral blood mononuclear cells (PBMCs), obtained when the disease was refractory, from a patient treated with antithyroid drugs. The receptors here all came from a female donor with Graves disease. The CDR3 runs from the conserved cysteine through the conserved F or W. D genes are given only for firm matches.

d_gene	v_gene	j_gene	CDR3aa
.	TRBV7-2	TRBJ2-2	CASSSGPGDPGELFF
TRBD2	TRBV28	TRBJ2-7	CASEPGLAGGRQYF
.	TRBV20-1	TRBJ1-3	CSASTTDPSGNTIYF
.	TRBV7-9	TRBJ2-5	CASRSLGVETQYF
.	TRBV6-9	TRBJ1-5	CASSYENNQPQHF
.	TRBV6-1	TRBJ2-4	CASRAGLGTIQYF
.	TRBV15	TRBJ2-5	CATSFSTGTPEETQYF
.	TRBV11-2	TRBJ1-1	CASSSNRIEAFF
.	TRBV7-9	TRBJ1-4	CASSQRDGLNEKLFF
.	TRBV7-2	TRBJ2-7	CASSLGGVESYEQYF
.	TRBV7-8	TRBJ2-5	CASSLRRQGGETQYF
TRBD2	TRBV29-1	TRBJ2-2	CSVSSGRIDGELFF
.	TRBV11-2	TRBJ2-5	CASSLGAVQETQYF
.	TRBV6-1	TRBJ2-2	CASSPTTRTGAAGELFF
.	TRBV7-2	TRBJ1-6	CASSLTVGDNSPLHF
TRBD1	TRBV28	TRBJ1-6	CASSKIDRDNSPLHF
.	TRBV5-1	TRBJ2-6	CASSLLGAGANVLTF
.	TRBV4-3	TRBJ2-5	CASSQVYPPETQYF
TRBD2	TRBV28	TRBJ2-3	CASSASGRDTQYF
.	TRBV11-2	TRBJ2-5	CASSLIRLETQYF